Ten or more counts support the clone carrying this T cell receptor (beta chain). This sample stems from a study of early T cells in non-severe SARS-CoV-2 infection. MiXCR was run by TCRdb on the 5' RACE reads, yielding one entry per CDR3 protein. Among more than 50,000 distinct CDR3 sequences listed, about 9.1% were seen once. Sequenced material: whole blood. The origin of this receptor is an adult who was a healthcare worker with PCR-confirmed SARS-CoV-2 infection or an uninfected control (not recorded which).

CDR3 sequence: CASSLGGPGRSYNEQFF. Written as DNA, the CDR3 is TGTGCCAGCAGCTTAGGGGGCCCCGGGAGGTCCTACAATGAGCAGTTCTTC. The chain has TRBV7-6 and TRBJ2-1, with 7 nucleotides matching TRBD2. This CDR3 has 17 amino acids. V shed 1 base and J 1 base; nucleotides not matched to a gene: 7. In germline, CDR1 is SGHVS, CDR2 FNYEAQ. Supplemented by reference TRBV7-6 and TRBJ2-1, the full variable domain reads GAGVSQSPRYKVTKRGQDVALRCDPISGHVSLYWYRQALGQGPEFLTYFNYEAQQDKSGLPNDRFSAERPEGSISTLTIQRTEQRDSAMYRCASSLGGPGRSYNEQFFGPGTRLTVL.